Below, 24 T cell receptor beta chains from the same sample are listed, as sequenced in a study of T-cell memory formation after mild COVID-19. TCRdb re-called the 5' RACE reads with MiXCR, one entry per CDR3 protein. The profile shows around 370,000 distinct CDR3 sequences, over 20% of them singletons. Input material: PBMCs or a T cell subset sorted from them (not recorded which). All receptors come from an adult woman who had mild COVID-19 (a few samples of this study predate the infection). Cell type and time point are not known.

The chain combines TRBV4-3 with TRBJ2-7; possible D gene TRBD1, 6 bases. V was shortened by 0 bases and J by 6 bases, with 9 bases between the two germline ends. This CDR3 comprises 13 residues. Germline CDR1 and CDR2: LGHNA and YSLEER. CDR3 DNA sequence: TGCGCCAGCAGCCAAGATTTCAGGGGCGAGCAGTACTTC. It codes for CASSQDFRGEQYF.

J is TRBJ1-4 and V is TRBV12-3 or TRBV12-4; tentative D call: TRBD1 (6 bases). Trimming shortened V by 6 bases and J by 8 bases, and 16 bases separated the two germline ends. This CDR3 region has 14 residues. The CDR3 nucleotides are TGTGCCAGCAGGTCTACGGGGGCGGAGGAAAAACTGTTTTTT. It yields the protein CASRSTGAEEKLFF.

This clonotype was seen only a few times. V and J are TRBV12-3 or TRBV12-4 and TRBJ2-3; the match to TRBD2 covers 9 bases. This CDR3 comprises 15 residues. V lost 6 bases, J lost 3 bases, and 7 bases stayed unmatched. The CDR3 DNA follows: TGTGCCAGCAGGCCTCGAGCGGGGGGTACAGATACGCAGTATTTT. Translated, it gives CASRPRAGGTDTQYF.

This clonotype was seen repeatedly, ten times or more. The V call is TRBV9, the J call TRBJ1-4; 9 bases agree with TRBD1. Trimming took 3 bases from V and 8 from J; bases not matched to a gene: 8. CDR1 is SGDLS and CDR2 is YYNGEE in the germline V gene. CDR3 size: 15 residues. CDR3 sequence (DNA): TGTGCCAGCAGCGCGATGGACAGGGGAGGCGAAAAACTGTTTTTT. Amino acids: CASSAMDRGGEKLFF.

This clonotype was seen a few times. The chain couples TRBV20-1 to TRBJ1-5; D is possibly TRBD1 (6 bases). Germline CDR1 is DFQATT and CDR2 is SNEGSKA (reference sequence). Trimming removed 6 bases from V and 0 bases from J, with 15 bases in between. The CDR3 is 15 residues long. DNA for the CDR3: TGCAGTGCCCAACAGGGAGGGAATAGCAATCAGCCCCAGCATTTT. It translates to CSAQQGGNSNQPQHF.

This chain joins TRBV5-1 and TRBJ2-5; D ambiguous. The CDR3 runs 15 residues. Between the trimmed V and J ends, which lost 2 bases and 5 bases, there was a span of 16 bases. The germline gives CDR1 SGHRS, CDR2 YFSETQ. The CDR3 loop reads CASSLDQLLGETQYF. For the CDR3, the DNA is TGCGCCAGCAGCTTAGACCAGTTGCTAGGGGAGACCCAGTACTTC.

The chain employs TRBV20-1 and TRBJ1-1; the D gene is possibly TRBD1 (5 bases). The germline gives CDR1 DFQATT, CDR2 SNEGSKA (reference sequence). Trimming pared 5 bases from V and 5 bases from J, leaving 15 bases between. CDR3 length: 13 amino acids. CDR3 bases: TGCAGTGCTCCTCTCCAGGGTGGGACTGAAGCTTTCTTT. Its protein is CSAPLQGGTEAFF.

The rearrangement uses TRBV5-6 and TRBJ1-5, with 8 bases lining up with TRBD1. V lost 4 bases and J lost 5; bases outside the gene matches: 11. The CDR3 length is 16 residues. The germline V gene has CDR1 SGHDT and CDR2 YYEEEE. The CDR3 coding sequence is TGTGCCAGCAGCCGCCAGGACAGGGTCGGGTATCAGCCCCAGCATTTT. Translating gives CASSRQDRVGYQPQHF.

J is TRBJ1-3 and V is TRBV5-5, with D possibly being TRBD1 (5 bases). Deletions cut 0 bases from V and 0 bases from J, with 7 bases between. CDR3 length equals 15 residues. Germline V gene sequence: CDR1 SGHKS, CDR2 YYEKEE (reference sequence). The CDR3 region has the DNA TGTGCCAGCAGCTTGGATGGGGGCTCTGGAAACACCATATATTTT. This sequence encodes CASSLDGGSGNTIYF.

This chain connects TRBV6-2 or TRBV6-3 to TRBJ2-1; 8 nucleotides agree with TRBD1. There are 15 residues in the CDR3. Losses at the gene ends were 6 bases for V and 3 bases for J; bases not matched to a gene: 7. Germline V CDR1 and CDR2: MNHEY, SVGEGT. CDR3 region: CASRTGQGNYNEQFF. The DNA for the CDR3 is TGTGCCAGCAGGACTGGACAGGGAAACTACAATGAGCAGTTCTTC.

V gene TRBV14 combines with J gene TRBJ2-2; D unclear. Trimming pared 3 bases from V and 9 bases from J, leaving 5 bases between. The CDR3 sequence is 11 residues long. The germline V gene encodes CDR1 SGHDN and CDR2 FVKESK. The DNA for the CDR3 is TGTGCCAGCAGCCACTATAGGGAGCTGTTTTTT. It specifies CASSHYRELFF.

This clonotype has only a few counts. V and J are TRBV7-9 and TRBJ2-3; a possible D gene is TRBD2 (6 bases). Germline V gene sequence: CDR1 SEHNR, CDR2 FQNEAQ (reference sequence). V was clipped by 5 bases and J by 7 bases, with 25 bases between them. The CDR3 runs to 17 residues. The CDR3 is CASSNPGLADNRNTQYF. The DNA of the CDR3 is TGTGCCAGCAGCAACCCCGGGTTAGCGGACAATCGGAATACGCAGTATTTT.

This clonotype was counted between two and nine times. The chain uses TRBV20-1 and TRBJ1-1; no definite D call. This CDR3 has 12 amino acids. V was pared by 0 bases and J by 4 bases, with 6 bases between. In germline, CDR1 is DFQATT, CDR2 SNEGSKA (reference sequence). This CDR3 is CSARDQITEAFF. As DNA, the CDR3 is TGCAGTGCTAGAGACCAAATCACTGAAGCTTTCTTT.

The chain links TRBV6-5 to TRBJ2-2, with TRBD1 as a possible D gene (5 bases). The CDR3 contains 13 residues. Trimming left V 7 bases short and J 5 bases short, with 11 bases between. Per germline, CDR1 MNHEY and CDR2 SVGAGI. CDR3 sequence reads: CASKNAGTGELFF. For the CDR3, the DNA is TGTGCCAGCAAAAACGCAGGGACCGGGGAGCTGTTTTTT.

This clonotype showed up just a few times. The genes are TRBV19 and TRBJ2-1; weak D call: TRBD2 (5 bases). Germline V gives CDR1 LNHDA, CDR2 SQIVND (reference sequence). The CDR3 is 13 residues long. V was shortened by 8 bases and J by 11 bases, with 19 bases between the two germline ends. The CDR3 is CASHGSDWRKQFF. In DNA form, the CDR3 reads TGTGCCAGTCACGGTTCGGACTGGAGGAAGCAGTTCTTC.

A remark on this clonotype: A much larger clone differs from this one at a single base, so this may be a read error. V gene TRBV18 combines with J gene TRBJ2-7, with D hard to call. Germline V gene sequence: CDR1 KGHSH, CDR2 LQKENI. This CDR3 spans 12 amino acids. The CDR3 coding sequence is TGTGCCAGATCACCCCACTCCTACGAGCAGTACTTC. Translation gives CARSPHSYEQYF.

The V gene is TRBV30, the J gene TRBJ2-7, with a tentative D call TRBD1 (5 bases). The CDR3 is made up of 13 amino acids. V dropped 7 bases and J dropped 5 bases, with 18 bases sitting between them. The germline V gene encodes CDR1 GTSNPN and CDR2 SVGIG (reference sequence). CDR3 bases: TGTGCCTCCGCCGGCCAGGGCTTGGACGAGCAGTACTTC. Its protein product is CASAGQGLDEQYF. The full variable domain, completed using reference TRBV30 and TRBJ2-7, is SQTIHQWPATLVQPVGSPLSLECTVEGTSNPNLYWYRQAAGRGLQLLFYSVGIGQISSEVPQNLSASRPQDRQFILSSKKLLLSDSGFYLCASAGQGLDEQYFGPGTRLTVT.

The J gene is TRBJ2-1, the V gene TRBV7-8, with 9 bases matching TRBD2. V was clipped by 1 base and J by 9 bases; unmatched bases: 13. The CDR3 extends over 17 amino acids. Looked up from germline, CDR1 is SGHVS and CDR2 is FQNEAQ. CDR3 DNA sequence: TGTGCCAGCAGCTTAGAGCTTCGGGTTAGCGGGGGTACTGAGCAGTTCTTC. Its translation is CASSLELRVSGGTEQFF.

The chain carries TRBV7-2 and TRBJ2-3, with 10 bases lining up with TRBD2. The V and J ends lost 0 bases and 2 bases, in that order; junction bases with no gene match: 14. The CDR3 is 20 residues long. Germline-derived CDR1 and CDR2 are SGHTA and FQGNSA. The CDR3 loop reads CASSLAMVLAGEGSTDTQYF. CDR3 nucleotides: TGTGCCAGCAGCTTAGCAATGGTCCTAGCGGGGGAGGGGTCCACAGATACGCAGTATTTT.

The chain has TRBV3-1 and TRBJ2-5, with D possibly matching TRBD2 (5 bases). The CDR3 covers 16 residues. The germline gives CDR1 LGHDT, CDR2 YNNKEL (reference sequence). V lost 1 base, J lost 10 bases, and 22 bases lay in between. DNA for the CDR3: TGTGCCAGCAGCCAAGGATCGAGCGGACGTATGAGCAACCAGTACTTC. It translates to CASSQGSSGRMSNQYF.

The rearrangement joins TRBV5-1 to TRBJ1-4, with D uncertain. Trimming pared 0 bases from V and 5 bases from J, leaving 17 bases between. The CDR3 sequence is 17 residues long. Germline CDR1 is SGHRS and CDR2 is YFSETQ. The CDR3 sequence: CASSLAPASGGNEKLFF. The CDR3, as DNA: TGCGCCAGCAGCTTGGCCCCCGCGTCGGGCGGGAATGAAAAACTGTTTTTT.

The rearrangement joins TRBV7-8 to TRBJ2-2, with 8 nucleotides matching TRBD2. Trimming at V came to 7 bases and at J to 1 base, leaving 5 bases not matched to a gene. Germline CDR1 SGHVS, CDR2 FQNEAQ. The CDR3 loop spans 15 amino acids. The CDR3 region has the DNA TGTGCCAGCAAACAAGCGGGGGTGAACACCGGGGAGCTGTTTTTT. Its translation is CASKQAGVNTGELFF.

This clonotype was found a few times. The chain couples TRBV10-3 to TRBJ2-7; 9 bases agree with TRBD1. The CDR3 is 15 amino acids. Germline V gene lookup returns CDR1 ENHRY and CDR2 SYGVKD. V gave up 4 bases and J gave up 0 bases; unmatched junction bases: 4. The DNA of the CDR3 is TGTGCCATCAGTGGTGGGACAGGGTACTCCTACGAGCAGTACTTC. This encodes CAISGGTGYSYEQYF.

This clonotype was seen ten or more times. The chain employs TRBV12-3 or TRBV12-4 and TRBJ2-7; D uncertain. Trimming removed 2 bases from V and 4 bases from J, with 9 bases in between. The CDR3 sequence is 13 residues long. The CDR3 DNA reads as TGTGCCAGCAGTTTAAGTAAGAAATACGAGCAGTACTTC. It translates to CASSLSKKYEQYF.